Sequencing of this T cell receptor (beta chain) was carried out in a study of cytomegalovirus exposure and HLA in healthy donors. Findings and caveats of the study: Earlier analysis found most TCR beta V segments productive about 87% or about 30% of the time.

PCR was performed using 60 Vbeta and 13 Jbeta primers. Sequencing used immunoSEQ multiplex PCR; TCRdb keeps in-frame clones, though not all of them. The data contain under 200,000 clones, around 88% of them singletons. In its sample, this clone was seen a few times. The antigen is undetermined. The receptor was isolated from a woman aged 25 to 45 in good health and CMV-seronegative. The material sequenced was PBMCs.

The CDR3 here is CASIGGTEAFF. CDR3 DNA: TGCGCCAGCATTGGCGGAACTGAAGCTTTCTTT. This chain joins TRBV5-1 and TRBJ1-1; D is unclear. Germline assignment: CDR1 SGHRS and CDR2 YFSETQ. The V end lost 6 bases, the J end lost 5 bases, and 8 bases lay between the germline ends. The CDR3 has 11 amino acids.